This T cell receptor (beta chain) was sequenced for a study of blood T cell repertoires in COVID-19. Study details: Samples came from the United States, Italy and Spain, spanning acute and convalescent COVID-19. PBMCs, B-cell-depleted T cells, or T cells were the source of the cDNA or gDNA that made up the material.

Study processing details: Scientists estimated how many nucleated cells there were by amplifying reference gene primers. Profiled with immunoSEQ multiplex PCR; TCRdb holds only in-frame clones, not every one. V and J calls and clone size are those listed in that table; D and trimming were worked out from the DNA. The sample carries fewer than 650,000 clones, roughly 91% recorded once. During active infection, Seattle patients enrolled and were then monitored through disease. The V gene's germline CDR1 is SGHRS and CDR2 YFSETQ. Trimming shortened V by 5 bases and J by 3 bases, and 8 bases separated the two germline ends. The CDR3 extends over 12 amino acids.

This receptor was identified in a woman in her fifties or sixties with COVID-19, enrolled during active disease. The gene calls are TRBV5-1 and TRBJ1-2, with a possible D match to TRBD1 (5 bases). Sequencing was carried out using peripheral blood. CDR3 sequence (DNA): TGCGCCAGCAGAGGGGCGGACTATGGCTACACCTTC. It codes for CASRGADYGYTF. The variable domain in full, completed from reference TRBV5-1 and TRBJ1-2, reads KAGVTQTPRYLIKTRGQQVTLSCSPISGHRSVSWYQQTPGQGLQFLFEYFSETQRNKGNFPGRFSGRQFSNSRSEMNVSTLELGDSALYLCASRGADYGYTFGSGTRLTVV.